The sequence of this T cell receptor (beta chain) was determined in a study of sequential checkpoint blockade in melanoma. Study results and limitations: For nivolumab-first patients, baseline tumor clonality was associated with response.

To note about this clone: Its target is not known.

Germline V lookup: CDR1 LNHDA, CDR2 SQIVND (reference sequence). This CDR3 is 14 amino acids long. J lost 5 bases, V lost 0 bases, and 1 base had no gene match. Repertoires were generated with immunoSEQ multiplex PCR, while TCRdb's copy carries only in-frame clones and drops some. The top ten hold about 9.4% of the sample, which has 3,300 or so clones, 24% seen once. The treatment: randomized to nivolumab then ipilimumab (arm A) or the reverse (arm B). The receptor comes from a human donor with melanoma. The sample here was tumor tissue (inferred from file names), taken from a patient given nivolumab and ipilimumab in sequence. The V call is TRBV19, the J call TRBJ2-5, with TRBD1 matching 9 bases. The chain's CDR3 is CASSIDTGGETQYF. The CDR3 DNA reads as TGTGCCAGTAGTATAGATACAGGGGGCGAGACCCAGTACTTC.